This T cell receptor (beta chain) was identified in a study of a mutant IDH1 vaccine in newly diagnosed glioma. Turning to the study itself: There were about 62% males and around 40% females among treated patients, whose mean age was about 40 years. Every participant had undergone radiotherapy, temozolomide, or both before, and most underwent both.

This sample's time point: baseline, week 1 (first vaccination visit). Treatment denoted: pre-vaccination baseline after standard-of-care therapy. Astrocytomas that were new, WHO grade 3 or 4, IDH1-mutant and ATRX-lost were present in the donors. Overall study findings and caveats: Vaccine-induced responses were seen in approximately 93% of patients, spanning several MHC alleles.

Generated by immunoSEQ multiplex PCR, the TCRdb table keeps only in-frame clones and is missing some. The sample shows about 32,000 clones, 82% of them seen only once. In regard to this clone: Its antigen is unknown.

The clonotype originates from a man between 25 and 39 years old with glioma. Sequencing was performed on PBMCs, taken from a glioma patient treated with radiotherapy, temozolomide or both.

The chain's CDR3 is CASSPQGIPEQFF. CDR3 nucleotides: TGTGCCAGCTCACCACAGGGGATCCCCGAGCAGTTCTTC. V gene TRBV18 combines with J gene TRBJ2-1, with D possibly matching TRBD1 (5 bases). The CDR3 consists of 13 residues. Trimming cost V 1 base and J 10 bases, with 11 bases left between them. Germline CDR1 and CDR2: KGHSH and LQKENI.